This T cell receptor beta chain was documented in a study of control samples from healthy donors and cancer patients (dated by TCRdb to about 2020). The CDR3 goes from the cysteine to the phenylalanine over 15 residues. The read is trimmed to its CDR3 DNA, 45 bases read in frame from base 1. The junction carries 17 bases between V and J, which are trimmed by 4 bases and 6 bases respectively. CDR1 and CDR2 (SGHTS, YDEGEE) derive from the germline V gene. Details on this clone: Its target antigen remains unknown. No per-base quality is available; no much larger clone lies one base away.

Libraries were constructed by the immunoSEQ multiplex PCR assay. The clones in this table, taken by TCRdb from immuneACCESS, are in-frame only. Not every clone is retained; where verified, under half of the shortfall comes from an unresolved V gene, and the cause of the rest is unknown. This sample is represented by 17,000 or so clones; 70% to 90% of them were singletons. In total, the top ten clones hold 11% of the sample. The source of this sequence is a woman in her 70s with colorectal cancer. Recombination connected TRBV5-8 to TRBJ1-3; TRBD1 is perhaps the D gene, given 5 matching bases. Material: PBMCs. The CDR3 region: CASSPRRGEENTIYF. The nucleotide sequence reads as follows: TGTGCCAGCAGCCCCCGCCGGGGGGAAGAAAACACCATATATTTT.